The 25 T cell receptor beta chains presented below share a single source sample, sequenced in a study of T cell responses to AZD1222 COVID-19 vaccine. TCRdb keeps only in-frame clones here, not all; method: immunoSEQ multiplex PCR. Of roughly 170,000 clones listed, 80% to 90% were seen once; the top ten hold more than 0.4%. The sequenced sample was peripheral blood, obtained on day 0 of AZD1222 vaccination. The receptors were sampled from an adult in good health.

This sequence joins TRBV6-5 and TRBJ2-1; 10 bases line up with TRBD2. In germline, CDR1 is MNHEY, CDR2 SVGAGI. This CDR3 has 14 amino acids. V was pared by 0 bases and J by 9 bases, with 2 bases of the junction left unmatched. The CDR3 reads CASSYSEREGEQFF. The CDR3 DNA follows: TGTGCCAGCAGTTACTCGGAGCGGGAGGGTGAGCAGTTCTTC.

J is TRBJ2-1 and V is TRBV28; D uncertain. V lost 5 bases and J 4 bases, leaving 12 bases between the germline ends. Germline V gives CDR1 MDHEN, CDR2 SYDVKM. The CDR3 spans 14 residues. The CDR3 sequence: CASSVPLNYNEQFF. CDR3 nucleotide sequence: TGTGCCAGCAGTGTCCCCTTAAATTACAATGAGCAGTTCTTC. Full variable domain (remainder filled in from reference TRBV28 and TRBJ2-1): DVKVTQSSRYLVKRTGEKVFLECVQDMDHENMFWYRQDPGLGLRLIYFSYDVKMKEKGDIPEGYSVSREKKERFSLILESASTNQTSMYLCASSVPLNYNEQFFGPGTRLTVL.

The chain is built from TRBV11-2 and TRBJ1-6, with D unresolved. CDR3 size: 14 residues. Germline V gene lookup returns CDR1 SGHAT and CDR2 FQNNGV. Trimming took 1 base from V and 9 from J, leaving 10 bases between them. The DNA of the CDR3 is TGTGCCAGCAGCTTAGCCCAGTTTGGTTCACCCCTCCACTTT. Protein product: CASSLAQFGSPLHF. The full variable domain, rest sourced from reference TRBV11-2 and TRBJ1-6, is EAGVAQSPRYKIIEKRQSVAFWCNPISGHATLYWYQQILGQGPKLLIQFQNNGVVDDSQLPKDRFSAERLKGVDSTLKIQPAKLEDSAVYLCASSLAQFGSPLHFGNGTRLTVT.

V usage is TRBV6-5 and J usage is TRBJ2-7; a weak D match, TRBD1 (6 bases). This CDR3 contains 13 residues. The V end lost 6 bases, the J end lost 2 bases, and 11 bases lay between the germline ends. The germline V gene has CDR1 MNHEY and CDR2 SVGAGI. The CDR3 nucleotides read TGTGCCAGCAGGCCCCCAGGGGCCTACGAGCAGTACTTC. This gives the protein CASRPPGAYEQYF.

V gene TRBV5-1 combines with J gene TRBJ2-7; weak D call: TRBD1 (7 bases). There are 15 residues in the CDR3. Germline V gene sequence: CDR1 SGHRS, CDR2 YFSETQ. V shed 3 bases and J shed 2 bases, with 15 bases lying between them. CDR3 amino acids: CASSWTQGGTYEQYF. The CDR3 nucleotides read TGCGCCAGCAGCTGGACGCAGGGGGGAACCTACGAGCAGTACTTC.

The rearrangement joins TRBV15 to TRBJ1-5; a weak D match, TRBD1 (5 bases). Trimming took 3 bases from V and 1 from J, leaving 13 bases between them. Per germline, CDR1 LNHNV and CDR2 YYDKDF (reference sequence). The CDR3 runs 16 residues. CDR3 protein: CATSRGGGQSNQPQHF. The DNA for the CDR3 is TGTGCCACCAGCAGGGGTGGGGGTCAGAGCAATCAGCCCCAGCATTTT.

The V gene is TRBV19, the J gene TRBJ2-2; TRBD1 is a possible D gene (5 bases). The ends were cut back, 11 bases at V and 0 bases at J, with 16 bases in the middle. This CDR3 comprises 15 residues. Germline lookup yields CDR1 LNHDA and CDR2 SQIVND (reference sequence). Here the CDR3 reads CAASLDSANTGELFF. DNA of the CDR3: TGTGCCGCCAGCCTCGACAGCGCGAACACCGGGGAGCTGTTTTTT. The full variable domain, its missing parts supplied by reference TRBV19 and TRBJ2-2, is DGGITQSPKYLFRKEGQNVTLSCEQNLNHDAMYWYRQDPGQGLRLIYYSQIVNDFQKGDIAEGYSVSREKKESFPLTVTSAQKNPTAFYLCAASLDSANTGELFFGEGSRLTVL.

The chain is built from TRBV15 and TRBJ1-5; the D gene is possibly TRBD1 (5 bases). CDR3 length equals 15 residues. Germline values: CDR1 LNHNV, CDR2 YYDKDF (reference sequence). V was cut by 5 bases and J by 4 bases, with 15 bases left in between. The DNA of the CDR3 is TGTGCCACCAGCTACAGGCGGGGAAGTAATCAGCCCCAGCATTTT. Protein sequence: CATSYRRGSNQPQHF. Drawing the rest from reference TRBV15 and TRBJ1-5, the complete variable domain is DAMVIQNPRYQVTQFGKPVTLSCSQTLNHNVMYWYQQKSSQAPKLLFHYYDKDFNNEADTPDNFQSRRPNTSFCFLDIRSPGLGDTAMYLCATSYRRGSNQPQHFGDGTRLSIL.

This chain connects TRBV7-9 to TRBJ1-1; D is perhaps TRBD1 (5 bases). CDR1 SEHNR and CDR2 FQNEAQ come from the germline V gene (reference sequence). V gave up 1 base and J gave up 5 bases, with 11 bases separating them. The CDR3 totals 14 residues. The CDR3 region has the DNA TGTGCCAGCAGCTTAGAACAGGCGAGGACTGAAGCTTTCTTT. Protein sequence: CASSLEQARTEAFF.

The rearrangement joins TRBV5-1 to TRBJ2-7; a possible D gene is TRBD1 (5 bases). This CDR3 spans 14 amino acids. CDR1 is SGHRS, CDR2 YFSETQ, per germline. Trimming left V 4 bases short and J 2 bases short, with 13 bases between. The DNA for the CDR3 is TGCGCCAGCAGCCCTCAAGGGGATACCTACGAGCAGTACTTC. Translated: CASSPQGDTYEQYF.

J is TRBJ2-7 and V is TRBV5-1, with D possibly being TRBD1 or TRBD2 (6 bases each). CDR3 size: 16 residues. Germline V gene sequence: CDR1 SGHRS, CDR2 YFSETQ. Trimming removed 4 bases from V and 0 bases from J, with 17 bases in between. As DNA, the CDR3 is TGCGCCAGCAGCGTGGCCGGGGGCTCTTACTCCTACGAGCAGTACTTC. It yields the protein CASSVAGGSYSYEQYF.

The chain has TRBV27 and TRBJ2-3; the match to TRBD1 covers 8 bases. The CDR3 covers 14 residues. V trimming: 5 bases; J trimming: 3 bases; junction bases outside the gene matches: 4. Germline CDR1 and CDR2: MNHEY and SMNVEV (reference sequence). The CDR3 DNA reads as TGTGCCAGCAGTCATAGACAGGGGACAGATACGCAGTATTTT. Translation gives CASSHRQGTDTQYF.

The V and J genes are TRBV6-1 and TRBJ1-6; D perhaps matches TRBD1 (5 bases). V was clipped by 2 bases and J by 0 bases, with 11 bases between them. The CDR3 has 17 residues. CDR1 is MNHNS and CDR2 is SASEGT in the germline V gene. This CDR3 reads CASSELGLYSYNSPLHF. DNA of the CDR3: TGTGCCAGCAGTGAATTGGGGCTTTACTCCTATAATTCACCCCTCCACTTT.

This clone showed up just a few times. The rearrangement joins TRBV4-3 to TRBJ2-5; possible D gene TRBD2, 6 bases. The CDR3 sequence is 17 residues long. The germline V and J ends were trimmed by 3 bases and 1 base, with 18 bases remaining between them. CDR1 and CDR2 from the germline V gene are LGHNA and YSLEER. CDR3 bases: TGCGCCAGCAGCCAGGACCCGGGAGCAGGCTTCCAAGAGACCCAGTACTTC. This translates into CASSQDPGAGFQETQYF.

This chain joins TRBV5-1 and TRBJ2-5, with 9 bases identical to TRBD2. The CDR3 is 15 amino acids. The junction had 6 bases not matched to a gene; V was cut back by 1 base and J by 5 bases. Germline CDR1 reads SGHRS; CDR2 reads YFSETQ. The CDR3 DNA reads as TGCGCCAGCAGCTTGTCTAGCGGGATGGAGGAGACCCAGTACTTC. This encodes CASSLSSGMEETQYF.

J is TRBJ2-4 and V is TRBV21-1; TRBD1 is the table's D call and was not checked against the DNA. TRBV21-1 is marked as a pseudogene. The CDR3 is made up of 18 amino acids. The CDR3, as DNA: TGTGCCAGCAGCAAAGGGGGGCTGCTGGCCTCGGCCAAAAACATTCAGTACTTC. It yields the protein CASSKGGLLASAKNIQYF.

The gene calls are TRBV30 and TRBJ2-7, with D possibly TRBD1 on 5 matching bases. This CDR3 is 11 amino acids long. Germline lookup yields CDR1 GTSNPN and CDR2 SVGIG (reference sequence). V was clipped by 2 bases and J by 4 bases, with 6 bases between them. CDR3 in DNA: TGTGCCTGGAGTCGACAGTACGAGCAGTACTTC. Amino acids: CAWSRQYEQYF.

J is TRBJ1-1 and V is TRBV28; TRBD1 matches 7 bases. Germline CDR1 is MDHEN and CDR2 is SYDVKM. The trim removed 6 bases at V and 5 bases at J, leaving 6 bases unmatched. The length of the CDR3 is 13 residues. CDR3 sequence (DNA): TGTGCCAGCAGGCAGGGGGGTTGGACTGAAGCTTTCTTT. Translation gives CASRQGGWTEAFF. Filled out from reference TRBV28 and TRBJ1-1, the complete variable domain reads DVKVTQSSRYLVKRTGEKVFLECVQDMDHENMFWYRQDPGLGLRLIYFSYDVKMKEKGDIPEGYSVSREKKERFSLILESASTNQTSMYLCASRQGGWTEAFFGQGTRLTVV.

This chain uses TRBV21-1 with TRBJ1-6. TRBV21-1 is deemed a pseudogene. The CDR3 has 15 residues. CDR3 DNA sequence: TGTGCCAGCAGCAAACGGCCGAGGAAAGGAGTACCCCTCCACTTT. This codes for CASSKRPRKGVPLHF.

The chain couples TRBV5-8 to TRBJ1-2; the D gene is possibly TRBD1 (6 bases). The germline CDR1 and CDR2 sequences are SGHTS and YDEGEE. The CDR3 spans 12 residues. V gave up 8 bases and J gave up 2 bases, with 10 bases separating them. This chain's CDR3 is CARTDRNYGYTF. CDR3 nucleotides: TGTGCCAGAACCGACAGGAACTATGGCTACACCTTC.

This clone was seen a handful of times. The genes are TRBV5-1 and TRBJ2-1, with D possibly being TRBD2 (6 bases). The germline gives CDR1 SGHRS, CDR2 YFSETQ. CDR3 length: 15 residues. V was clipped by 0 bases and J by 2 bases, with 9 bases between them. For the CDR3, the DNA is TGCGCCAGCAGCTTGGAGGGCGGGGCCTACAATGAGCAGTTCTTC. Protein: CASSLEGGAYNEQFF.

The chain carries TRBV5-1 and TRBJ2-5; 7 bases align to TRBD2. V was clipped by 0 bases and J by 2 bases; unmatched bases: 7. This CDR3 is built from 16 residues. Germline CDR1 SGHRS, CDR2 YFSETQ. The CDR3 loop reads CASSLEGSGLQETQYF. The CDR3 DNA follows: TGCGCCAGCAGCTTGGAAGGTAGCGGGTTACAAGAGACCCAGTACTTC.

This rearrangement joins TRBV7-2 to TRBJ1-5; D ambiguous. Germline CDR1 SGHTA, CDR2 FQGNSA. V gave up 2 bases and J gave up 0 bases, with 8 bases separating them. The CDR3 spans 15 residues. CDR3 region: CASSLIYNSNQPQHF. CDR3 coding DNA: TGTGCCAGCAGCTTAATATATAATAGCAATCAGCCCCAGCATTTT.

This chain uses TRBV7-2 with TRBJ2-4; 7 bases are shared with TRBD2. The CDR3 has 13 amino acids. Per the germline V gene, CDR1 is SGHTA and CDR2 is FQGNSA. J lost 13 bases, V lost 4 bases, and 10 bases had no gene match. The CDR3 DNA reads TGTGCCAGCAGCTCGAAGCGGGACGGCCTCCAGTACTTC. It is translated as CASSSKRDGLQYF.

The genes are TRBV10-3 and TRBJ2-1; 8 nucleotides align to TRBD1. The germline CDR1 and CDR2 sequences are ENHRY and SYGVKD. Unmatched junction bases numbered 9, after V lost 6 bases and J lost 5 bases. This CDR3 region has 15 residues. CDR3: CAIREPGQDHNEQFF. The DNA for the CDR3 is TGTGCCATCAGGGAACCGGGACAGGACCACAATGAGCAGTTCTTC.